The source of this TCR beta chain is a study of tumor and adjacent non-tumor tissue in lung cancer (dated 2018 in TCRdb). For context, the study as a whole: Of the cohort, eleven to twelve patients had adenocarcinoma, 2 had squamous cell carcinoma and 1 had small cell lung cancer. The roughly 15 patients were aged about 30 to 76 years, included about ten men and 5 women, and had TNM stage I to III disease. Sequencing produced more than 100,000,000 productive TCRbeta reads in total, an average of approximately 4.1 million reads per sample. Bulk TCRbeta repertoires were compared between lung tumor tissue and matched distant non-tumor lung tissue obtained from about 16 lung cancer patients. Around 30 paired specimens, one tumor and one normal lung sample per patient, were profiled by TCRbeta CDR3 sequencing. Overall study results and their limits: The top 100 clones made up a significantly larger cumulative share of the repertoire in normal lung than in tumor tissue. The methods do not name the sequencing platform or mention unique molecular identifiers. Peripheral blood was not sequenced, so blood TCRbeta repertoires in these lung cancer patients were not examined. TCR diversity was significantly higher in younger patients, and higher tumor TCR diversity was associated with shorter overall and disease-free survival. TCR diversity (inverse Simpson) was significantly higher in tumor than in normal lung tissue (roughly 430 vs 170, P = 0.0075, Mann-Whitney U test). The cohort had only roughly 14 patients, and the authors noted that larger samples and more detailed clinical data are needed.

As regards this clonotype: It lacks a known antigen. Compared with germline, one end of the junction differs, possibly owing to a read error.

Including cysteine and phenylalanine, the CDR3 has 14 amino acids. Just CDR3 DNA is preserved here, 42 bases in frame from base 1. CDR1 and CDR2, per the germline V gene, are MNHNS and SASEGT. RNA was isolated from bulk, unsorted tissue, and RNA quality was assessed with a NanoDrop ND-1000 and an Agilent 2100. Newly diagnosed lung cancer patients without prior chemotherapy who had been admitted for thoracic surgery in China between August and November 2014 were enrolled as donors. Patients who had received previous radiotherapy or chemotherapy, or who had another concurrent cancer, were excluded from the study. Pieces of surgical tissue measuring roughly 1-2.2 cm3 were kept in RNAlater solution and held at -80 degrees C until needed. Library prep was done by multiplex PCR. The sequencing machine was an Illumina HiSeq 2500. Following protocols modified from ARM-PCR, the researchers constructed TCRbeta libraries through three rounds of nested PCR with primers (Table S4). PCR products of 200-500 bp were gel-excised and purified with the QIAquick gel extraction kit before sequencing. The study's processing was this. Reads were cleaned with Trimmomatic, merged with FLASH into complete CDR3 sequences, and assigned to V(D)J germline segments with MiTCR. Clonal diversity was calculated as the inverse Simpson's index using VDJtools. A read counted as productive if the sequence was in-frame and lacked a premature stop codon. TCRdb trimmed public reads at Q25 via fastp, called clones via MiXCR and kept in-frame beta chains. For every CDR3 protein sequence, its rows merge into one entry that carries the most common genes and DNA. Clone size and V and J calls follow TCRdb, not the original study. This sample lists about 81,000 distinct CDR3 sequences; roughly 72% were detected once. Roughly a tenth of the sample rests with the top ten.

The sequence derives from a woman aged 40 to 50 with non-small cell lung cancer. Sequences were obtained from lung tumor tissue. The chain was built from TRBV6-1 and TRBJ2-7, with the D assignment possibly TRBD1 or TRBD2, given 5 matching bases for each. The DNA sequence is given as TGTGCCAGCAATAATTCAGAGGGGTTTTACGAACAGTACTTC. Its protein product is CASNNSEGFYEQYF.